In its sample, the clone carrying this TCR beta chain was seen many times. The sample originates from a study of metastatic and nonmetastatic thyroid tumors. About the research overall: Across peripheral blood and tumor or nodule tissue samples taken from malignant and benign thyroid patients, the repertoires were compared with one another.

V gave up 8 bases and J gave up 3 bases, with 11 bases separating them. The CDR3 extends over 12 amino acids. Per germline, CDR1 MNHEY and CDR2 SVGEGT. Each patient came to thyroid surgery without any prior treatment (of any kind). As handled by the study authors: The study took CDR3 differences across clinicopathological groups and made a distant-metastasis classifier for papillary thyroid cancer from them. TCRdb re-clonotyped the PCR reads through MiXCR. The V and J calls come from TCRdb's annotation, not from the publication. The data hold tens of thousands of clones, with about 17% observed a single time.

V is TRBV6-2 or TRBV6-3 and J is TRBJ2-7; tentatively, D is TRBD1 (6 bases). This receptor was identified in a female donor with papillary thyroid cancer or a benign thyroid nodule (not recorded which). Some clones in this sample may be carry-over from other donors' samples. The sequenced material came from tumor tissue. The CDR3 is CASGDRFYEQYF. The CDR3, as DNA: TGTGCCAGCGGAGACAGGTTCTACGAGCAGTACTTC.